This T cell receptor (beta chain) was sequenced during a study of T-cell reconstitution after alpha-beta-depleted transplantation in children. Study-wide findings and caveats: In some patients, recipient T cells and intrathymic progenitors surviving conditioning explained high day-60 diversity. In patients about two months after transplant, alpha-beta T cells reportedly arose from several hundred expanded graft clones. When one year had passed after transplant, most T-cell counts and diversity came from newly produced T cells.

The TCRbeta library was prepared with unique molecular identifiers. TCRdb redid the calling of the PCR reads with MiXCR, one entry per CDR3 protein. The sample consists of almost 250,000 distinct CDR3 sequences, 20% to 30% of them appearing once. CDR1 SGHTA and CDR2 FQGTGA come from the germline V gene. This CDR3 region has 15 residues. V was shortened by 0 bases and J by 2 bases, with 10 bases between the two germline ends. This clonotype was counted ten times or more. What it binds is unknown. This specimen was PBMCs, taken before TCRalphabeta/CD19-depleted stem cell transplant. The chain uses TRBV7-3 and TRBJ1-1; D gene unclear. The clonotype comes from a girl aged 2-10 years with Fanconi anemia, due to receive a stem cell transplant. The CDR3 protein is CASSLTMGPNTEAFF. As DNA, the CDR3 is TGTGCCAGCAGCTTAACGATGGGCCCTAACACTGAAGCTTTCTTT.